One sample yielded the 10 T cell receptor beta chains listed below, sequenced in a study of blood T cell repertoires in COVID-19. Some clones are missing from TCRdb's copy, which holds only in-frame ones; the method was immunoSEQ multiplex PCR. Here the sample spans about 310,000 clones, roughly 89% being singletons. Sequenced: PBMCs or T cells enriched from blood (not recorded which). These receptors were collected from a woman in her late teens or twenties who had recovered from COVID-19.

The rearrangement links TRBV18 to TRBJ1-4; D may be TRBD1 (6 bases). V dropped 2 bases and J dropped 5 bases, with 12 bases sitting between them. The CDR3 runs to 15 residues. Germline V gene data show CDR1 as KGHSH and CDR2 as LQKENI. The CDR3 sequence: CASSPVSRGNEKLFF. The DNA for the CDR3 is TGTGCCAGCTCACCAGTCTCCAGGGGAAATGAAAAACTGTTTTTT.

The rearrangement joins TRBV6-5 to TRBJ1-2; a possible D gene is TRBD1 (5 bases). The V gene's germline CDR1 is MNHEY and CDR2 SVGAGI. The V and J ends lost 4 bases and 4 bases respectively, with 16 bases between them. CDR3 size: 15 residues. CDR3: CASSSSLGRGYGYTF. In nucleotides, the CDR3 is TGTGCCAGCAGTTCCTCACTGGGTAGGGGCTATGGCTACACCTTC.

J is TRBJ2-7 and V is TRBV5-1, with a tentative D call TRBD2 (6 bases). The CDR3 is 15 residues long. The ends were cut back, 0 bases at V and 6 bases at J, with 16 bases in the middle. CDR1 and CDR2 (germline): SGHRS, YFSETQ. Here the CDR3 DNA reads TGCGCCAGCAGCTTGGCGGCTAGCGAAGCCCGCGAGCAGTACTTC. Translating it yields CASSLAASEAREQYF.

The CDR3 region has the DNA TGTGCCAGCAGCTTAAACCGAGCGGGAGGCACCACAGATACGCAGTATTTT. This sequence encodes CASSLNRAGGTTDTQYF. The V and J genes are TRBV7-6 and TRBJ2-3, with TRBD2 identical over 9 bases. Trimming cost V 2 bases and J 2 bases; bases outside gene matches: 8. This CDR3 comprises 17 residues. The V gene's germline CDR1 is SGHVS and CDR2 FNYEAQ. Together with reference TRBV7-6 and TRBJ2-3, the CDR3 gives the full variable domain: GAGVSQSPRYKVTKRGQDVALRCDPISGHVSLYWYRQALGQGPEFLTYFNYEAQQDKSGLPNDRFSAERPEGSISTLTIQRTEQRDSAMYRCASSLNRAGGTTDTQYFGPGTRLTVL.

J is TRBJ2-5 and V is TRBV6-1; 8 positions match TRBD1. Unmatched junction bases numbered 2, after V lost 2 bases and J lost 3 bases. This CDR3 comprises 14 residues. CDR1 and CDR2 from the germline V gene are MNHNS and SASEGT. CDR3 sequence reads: CASSETGGKETQYF. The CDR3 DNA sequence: TGTGCCAGCAGTGAAACAGGGGGGAAAGAGACCCAGTACTTC.

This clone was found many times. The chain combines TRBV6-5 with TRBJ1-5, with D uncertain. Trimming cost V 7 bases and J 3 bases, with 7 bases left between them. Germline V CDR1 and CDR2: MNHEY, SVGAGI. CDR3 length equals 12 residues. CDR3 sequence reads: CASNSPNQPQHF. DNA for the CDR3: TGTGCCAGCAACAGCCCCAATCAGCCCCAGCATTTT.

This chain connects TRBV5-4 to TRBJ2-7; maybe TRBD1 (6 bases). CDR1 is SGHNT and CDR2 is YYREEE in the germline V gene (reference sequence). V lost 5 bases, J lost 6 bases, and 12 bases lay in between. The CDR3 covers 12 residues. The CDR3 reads CASSLQGAEQYF. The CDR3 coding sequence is TGTGCCAGCAGTTTACAGGGTGCCGAGCAGTACTTC.

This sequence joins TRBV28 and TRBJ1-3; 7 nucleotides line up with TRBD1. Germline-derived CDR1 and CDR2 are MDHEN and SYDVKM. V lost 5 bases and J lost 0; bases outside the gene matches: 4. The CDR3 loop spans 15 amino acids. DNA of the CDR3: TGTGCCAGCAGTCCGGACAGGAACTCTGGAAACACCATATATTTT. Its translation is CASSPDRNSGNTIYF.

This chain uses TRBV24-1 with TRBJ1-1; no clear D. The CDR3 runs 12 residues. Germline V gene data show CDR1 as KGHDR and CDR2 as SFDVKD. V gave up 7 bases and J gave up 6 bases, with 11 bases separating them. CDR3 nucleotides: TGTGCCACCAGAGCAAGCGAGTCTGAAGCTTTCTTT. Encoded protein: CATRASESEAFF.

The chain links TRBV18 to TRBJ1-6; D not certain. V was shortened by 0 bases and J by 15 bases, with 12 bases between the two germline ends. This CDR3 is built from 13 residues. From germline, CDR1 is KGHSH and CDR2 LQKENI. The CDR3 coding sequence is TGTGCCAGCTCACCACCTTCATCCCAACTCCTCCACTTT. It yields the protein CASSPPSSQLLHF. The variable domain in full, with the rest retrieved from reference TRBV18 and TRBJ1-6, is NAGVMQNPRHLVRRRGQEARLRCSPMKGHSHVYWYRQLPEEGLKFMVYLQKENIIDESGMPKERFSAEFPKEGPSILRIQQVVRGDSAAYFCASSPPSSQLLHFGNGTRLTVT.